This TCR beta chain is from a study of graft-versus-host responses after intestinal transplantation. Across the study: Among the recipients, all got anti-thymocyte globulin induction and then tacrolimus and steroids for about 3 years.

Worth noting for this clone: Its specificity is not known.

Here immunoSEQ multiplex PCR was the method, and the copy in TCRdb shows in-frame clones only, minus some. The sample lists over 65,000 clones, over 80% occurring once. Study-level results: Early post-transplant declines in HvG were associated with peak levels of circulating GvH clones. Recipient marrow contained GvH clones, some of which appeared first in ileum or blood.

The length of the CDR3 is 16 residues. Source: PBMCs, taken 98 days after intestinal transplantation. The V and J genes are TRBV21-1 and TRBJ1-2; TRBD1, as called in the table, went unchecked against the DNA. TRBV21-1 is annotated as a pseudogene. This clonotype was obtained from a human patient who received an intestinal transplant, so some T cells may come from the graft donor. As DNA, the CDR3 is TGTGCCAGCAGCAAAGCGCCGGGGAACAGGGGTGGAGGCTACACCTTC. Its translation is CASSKAPGNRGGGYTF.